The entry below describes one T cell receptor (beta chain). Antigen: not known. The data were taken from a study of beta chain features in type 1 diabetes. Study results and limitations: The study found that naive, central memory and Treg TCRB repertoires appeared more similar in patients than in healthy donors. All four CD4+ subsets of Type 1 diabetes patients contained TCRB CDR3s that were moderately but significantly shorter.

The CDR3 has 14 residues. Every bit of the isolated RNA underwent reverse transcription, so sequencing read expressed TCRB transcripts. Here immunoSEQ multiplex PCR was the method, and the copy in TCRdb shows in-frame clones only, minus some. The data contain about 160,000 clones, 63% of them singletons. The V gene is TRBV21-1, the J gene TRBJ2-3; the table's D call, TRBD1, was not checked against the DNA. TRBV21-1 is described as a pseudogene. The clonotype originates from a young man with type 1 diabetes. The specimen sequenced was naive CD4+ T cells from blood. CDR3 in amino acids: CASSVDRATDTQYF. CDR3 coding DNA: TGTGCCAGCAGCGTCGACAGGGCCACAGATACGCAGTATTTT.